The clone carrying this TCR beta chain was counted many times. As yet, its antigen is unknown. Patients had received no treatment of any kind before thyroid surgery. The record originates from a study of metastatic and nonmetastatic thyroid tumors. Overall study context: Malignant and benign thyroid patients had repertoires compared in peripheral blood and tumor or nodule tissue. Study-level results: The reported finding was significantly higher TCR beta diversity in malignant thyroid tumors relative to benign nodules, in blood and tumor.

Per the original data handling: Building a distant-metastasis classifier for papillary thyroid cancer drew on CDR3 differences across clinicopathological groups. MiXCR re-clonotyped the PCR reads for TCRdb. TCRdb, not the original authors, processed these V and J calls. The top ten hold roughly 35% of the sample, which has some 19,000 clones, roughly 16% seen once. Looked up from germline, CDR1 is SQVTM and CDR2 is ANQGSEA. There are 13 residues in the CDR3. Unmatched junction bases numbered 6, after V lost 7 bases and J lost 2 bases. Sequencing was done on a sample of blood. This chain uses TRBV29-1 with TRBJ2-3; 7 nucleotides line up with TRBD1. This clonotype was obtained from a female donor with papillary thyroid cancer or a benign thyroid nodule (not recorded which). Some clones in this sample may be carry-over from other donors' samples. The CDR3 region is CSADRAHTDTQYF. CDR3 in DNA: TGCAGCGCCGACAGGGCCCACACAGATACGCAGTATTTT.